Following are 10 T cell receptor beta chains from one sample sequenced in a study of metastatic and nonmetastatic thyroid tumors. No patient received treatment before thyroid surgery. With MiXCR, TCRdb reprocessed the PCR reads. The sample lists approximately 90,000 clones; approximately 11% were seen once. The material sequenced was blood. These receptors were taken from a female donor with papillary thyroid cancer or a benign thyroid nodule (not recorded which). Some clones in this sample may be carry-over from other donors' samples.

This clone has more than one count but fewer than ten. This may be a read error: a much more frequent sequence differs by one nucleotide. The chain couples TRBV19 to TRBJ1-6; tentatively, D is TRBD1 (5 bases). V lost 6 bases and J 10 bases, leaving 13 bases between the germline ends. This CDR3 is 13 amino acids long. Germline V gives CDR1 LNHDA, CDR2 SQIVND (reference sequence). CDR3 loop: CASSGAGRSPLHF. In nucleotides, the CDR3 is TGTGCCAGTAGCGGGGCAGGGAGATCACCCCTCCACTTT.

This clone has a count of ten or more. The chain has TRBV6-2 or TRBV6-3 and TRBJ2-2; the D gene could be TRBD1 or TRBD2 (5 bases each). Trimming shortened V by 6 bases and J by 6 bases, and 14 bases separated the two germline ends. The CDR3 loop spans 14 amino acids. The V gene's germline CDR1 is MNHEY and CDR2 SVGEGT. The CDR3 sequence is CASRTGTVAGELFF. Written as DNA, the CDR3 is TGTGCCAGCAGAACCGGGACCGTCGCCGGGGAGCTGTTTTTT.

This clone was picked up a small number of times. This chain joins TRBV28 and TRBJ2-5; D is undetermined. Germline V CDR1 and CDR2: MDHEN, SYDVKM. This CDR3 spans 15 amino acids. V dropped 1 base and J dropped 5 bases, with 14 bases sitting between them. The CDR3 spells CASSLLWPRMETQYF. CDR3 DNA sequence: TGTGCCAGCAGTTTATTATGGCCAAGAATGGAGACCCAGTACTTC. The full variable domain, in which reference TRBV28 and TRBJ2-5 provide the parts outside the CDR3, is DVKVTQSSRYLVKRTGEKVFLECVQDMDHENMFWYRQDPGLGLRLIYFSYDVKMKEKGDIPEGYSVSREKKERFSLILESASTNQTSMYLCASSLLWPRMETQYFGPGTRLLVL.

The chain recombines TRBV5-4 with TRBJ2-2; D call uncertain. V lost 0 bases, J lost 0 bases, and 6 bases lay in between. The CDR3 extends over 15 amino acids. In germline, CDR1 is SGHNT, CDR2 YYREEE (reference sequence). The CDR3 DNA follows: TGTGCCAGCAGCTTGGGACGCTCGAACACCGGGGAGCTGTTTTTT. As protein: CASSLGRSNTGELFF.

About this clone: Given a much more abundant clone one base away, this may be a read error. Other DNA sequences from this sample encode an identical CDR3 as well. The V call is TRBV20-1, the J call TRBJ1-4; no reliable D call. The V end was cut by 4 bases, the J end by 6 bases, with 12 bases between. The length of the CDR3 is 13 residues. Germline V gene data show CDR1 as DFQATT and CDR2 as SNEGSKA (reference sequence). The CDR3 loop reads CSAKHPGDEKLFF. CDR3 nucleotide sequence: TGCAGTGCTAAACACCCAGGTGATGAAAAACTGTTTTTT.

This clone was seen at least ten times. The V gene is TRBV18, the J gene TRBJ1-1; D gene uncertain. CDR1 and CDR2 from the germline V gene are KGHSH and LQKENI. Trimming removed 6 bases from V and 3 bases from J, with 5 bases in between. This CDR3 comprises 11 residues. CDR3 residues: CASSRDTEAFF. CDR3 DNA: TGTGCCAGCTCCAGAGACACTGAAGCTTTCTTT. The whole variable domain, filled in from reference TRBV18 and TRBJ1-1, reads NAGVMQNPRHLVRRRGQEARLRCSPMKGHSHVYWYRQLPEEGLKFMVYLQKENIIDESGMPKERFSAEFPKEGPSILRIQQVVRGDSAAYFCASSRDTEAFFGQGTRLTVV.

In the case of this clone: A clone one base away is much larger, so this may be a read error. In nucleotides, the CDR3 is TGTGCCAGCAGCCCCCGGGTGGGGAGGGTTAACATTCAGTACTTC. It codes for CASSPRVGRVNIQYF. The chain is built from TRBV7-9 and TRBJ2-4, with TRBD2 identical over 7 bases. This CDR3 spans 15 amino acids. CDR1 and CDR2 (germline): SEHNR, FQNEAQ (reference sequence). Unmatched junction bases numbered 11, after V lost 5 bases and J lost 7 bases.

This clone has a count of ten or more. V gene TRBV9 combines with J gene TRBJ2-7; D may correspond to TRBD1 or TRBD2 (6 bases each). Germline values: CDR1 SGDLS, CDR2 YYNGEE. The CDR3 consists of 15 residues. V lost 0 bases to trimming and J lost 1 base, with 11 bases between them. CDR3: CASSVAPGASYEQYF. The CDR3 DNA sequence: TGTGCCAGCAGCGTAGCCCCGGGGGCGTCCTACGAGCAGTACTTC.

This clone appeared many times. CDR3 nucleotide sequence: TGTGCCAGCAGTTACTCTCCTCGCGCGGTGAACACTGAAGCTTTCTTT. The encoded protein is CASSYSPRAVNTEAFF. The chain uses TRBV6-5 and TRBJ1-1; D remains ambiguous. Germline V gene data show CDR1 as MNHEY and CDR2 as SVGAGI. Trimming removed 0 bases from V and 0 bases from J, with 11 bases in between. There are 16 residues in the CDR3.

This clone was recorded many times. The chain recombines TRBV15 with TRBJ1-1; D is uncertain. CDR1 is LNHNV, CDR2 YYDKDF, per germline (reference sequence). V shed 4 bases and J shed 10 bases, with 13 bases lying between them. The CDR3 covers 12 residues. The CDR3 DNA reads as TGTGCCACCAGCAAGGCCGGACGGGCAGCTTTCTTT. Amino acid sequence: CATSKAGRAAFF. Using reference TRBV15 and TRBJ1-1 for the parts outside the CDR3, the full variable domain is DAMVIQNPRYQVTQFGKPVTLSCSQTLNHNVMYWYQQKSSQAPKLLFHYYDKDFNNEADTPDNFQSRRPNTSFCFLDIRSPGLGDTAMYLCATSKAGRAAFFGQGTRLTVV.